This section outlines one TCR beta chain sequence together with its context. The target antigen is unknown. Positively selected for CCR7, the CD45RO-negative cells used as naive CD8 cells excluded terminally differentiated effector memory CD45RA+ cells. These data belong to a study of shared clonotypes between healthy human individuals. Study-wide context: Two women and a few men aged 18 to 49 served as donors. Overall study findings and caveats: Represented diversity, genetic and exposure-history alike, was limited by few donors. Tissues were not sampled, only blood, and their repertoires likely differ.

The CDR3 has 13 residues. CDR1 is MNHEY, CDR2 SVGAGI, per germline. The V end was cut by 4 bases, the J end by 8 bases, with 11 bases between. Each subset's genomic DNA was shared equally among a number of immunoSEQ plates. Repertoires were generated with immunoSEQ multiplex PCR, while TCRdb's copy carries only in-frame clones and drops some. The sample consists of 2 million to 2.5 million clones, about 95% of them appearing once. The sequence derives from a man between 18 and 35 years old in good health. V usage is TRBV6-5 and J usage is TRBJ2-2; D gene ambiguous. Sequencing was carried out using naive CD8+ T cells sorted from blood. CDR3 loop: CASSSSKVGELFF. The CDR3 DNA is TGTGCCAGCAGTTCCTCGAAGGTGGGGGAGCTGTTTTTT.